The sequence of this TCR beta chain was determined in a study of blood T cell repertoires in COVID-19. About the research overall: COVID-19 samples, acute and convalescent, were from the United States, Italy and Spain.

Clones were read by immunoSEQ multiplex PCR, and TCRdb kept only the in-frame ones, dropping some. The sample contains some 150,000 clones, 70% to 90% of which appear only once. The CDR3 has 15 residues. Trimming took 5 bases from V and 6 from J, leaving 17 bases between them. Germline V gene sequence: CDR1 MNHEY, CDR2 SVGEGT. Material for sequencing was peripheral blood. This TCR was sampled from a woman between 55 and 75 years old with COVID-19, enrolled during active disease. V is TRBV6-2 or TRBV6-3 and J is TRBJ2-1; perhaps TRBD2 as D (6 bases). CDR3 coding DNA: TGTGCCAGCAGTCAATCGGGACTCCGTTCCAATGAGCAGTTCTTC. Protein: CASSQSGLRSNEQFF.